This entry concerns a single T cell receptor (beta chain). The sample belongs to a study of technical replicates of blood from a handful of donors. V shed 6 bases, J shed 11 bases, and the junction held 4 bases outside the gene matches. CDR3 length: 12 amino acids. Germline V CDR1 and CDR2: SQVTM, ANQGSEA. Sequenced by immunoSEQ multiplex PCR; TCRdb stores in-frame clones only, minus some. The table has 53,000 or so clones, around 83% seen once; the top ten hold more than 4.5%. V gene TRBV29-1 combines with J gene TRBJ2-5; TRBD2 aligns across 15 bases. Material: PBMCs. The TCR comes from a human donor in good health. Some clones in this sample may be carry-over from other donors' samples. The DNA for the CDR3 is TGCAGCGTGGGACTAGCGGGGGGCCAGCAGTACTTC. It encodes CSVGLAGGQQYF.